This T cell receptor beta chain was retrieved from a study of cytomegalovirus exposure and HLA in healthy donors. Regarding this clone: Its target is unknown.

Study conclusions and caveats: About 87% or about 30% of the time was how often most TCR beta V segments were productive, according to an earlier analysis. Both high specificity and high sensitivity reportedly marked the classifier's diagnosis of cytomegalovirus status. Trimming of TCR beta V- and J-genes showed a link, identified in a later analysis, to a missense DCLRE1C variant. In a later analysis, an Asian-associated ancestry cluster reportedly showed fewer N-insertions than the roughly 730-donor mean.

A multiplex PCR was run with 60 Vbeta primers and 13 Jbeta primers. Here immunoSEQ multiplex PCR was the method, and the copy in TCRdb shows in-frame clones only, minus some. The sample has around 80,000 clones. Sequencing input: PBMCs. The TCR originated in a middle-aged man in good health and CMV-seronegative.

The CDR3 DNA follows: TGTGCCAGTAGTAGAGCGGTACTGAACTATGGCTACACCTTC. Residues: CASSRAVLNYGYTF. The chain recombines TRBV19 with TRBJ1-2, with D hard to call. Trimming removed 4 bases from V and 2 bases from J, with 11 bases in between. Germline V gene lookup returns CDR1 LNHDA and CDR2 SQIVND (reference sequence). The CDR3 consists of 14 residues.